The source of this TCR beta chain is a study of identical twins' blood T cells. Study-level points and caveats: Twins reportedly had markedly more similar V usage than unrelated donors, even among out-of-frame TCRbeta clonotypes.

As to this clonotype: What it recognizes is unknown.

Sample barcodes were added at both library ends during cDNA synthesis. TCRdb re-derived calls from the 5' RACE reads in MiXCR, one entry per CDR3 protein. The data hold about 370,000 distinct CDR3 sequences, with more than 25% observed a single time. This CDR3 spans 13 amino acids. Germline V gives CDR1 SGHKS, CDR2 YYEKEE (reference sequence). Trimming cost V 3 bases and J 7 bases, with 10 bases left between them. Six healthy women, forming three identical twin pairs, donated samples. Sequences were obtained from PBMCs. V is TRBV5-5 and J is TRBJ1-4; possibly TRBD1 for D (6 bases). This TCR was recovered from a woman aged 18 to 55 in good health. The chain's CDR3 is CASSSGGSEKLFF. In DNA, the CDR3 is TGTGCCAGCAGCTCCGGGGGCAGTGAAAAACTGTTTTTT.